This TCR beta chain was identified during a study of shared clonotypes between healthy human individuals. Sequencing was performed with immunoSEQ multiplex PCR; in TCRdb, only in-frame clones are kept and a portion is missing. The sample records approximately 2.1 million clones, just over 90% being singletons. Germline V CDR1 and CDR2: SGHRS, YFSETQ. The CDR3 spans 15 residues. The J segment lost 4 bases and the V segment lost 0 bases, leaving 4 bases of the junction unmatched. Findings and caveats of the study: Genetic and exposure-history diversity was limited by the few donors.

About this clone itself: Its cognate antigen is unknown.

The gene calls are TRBV5-1 and TRBJ1-3, with 7 bases identical to TRBD1. Sequenced material: naive CD4+ T cells from PBMCs. Indicated subset: CD45RA+ positively selected. This receptor was obtained from a man aged 18 to 29 in good health. Some clones in this sample may be carry-over from other donors' samples. This chain's CDR3 is CASSLEGALGNTIYF. As DNA, the CDR3 is TGCGCCAGCAGCTTGGAGGGGGCTCTCGGAAACACCATATATTTT.